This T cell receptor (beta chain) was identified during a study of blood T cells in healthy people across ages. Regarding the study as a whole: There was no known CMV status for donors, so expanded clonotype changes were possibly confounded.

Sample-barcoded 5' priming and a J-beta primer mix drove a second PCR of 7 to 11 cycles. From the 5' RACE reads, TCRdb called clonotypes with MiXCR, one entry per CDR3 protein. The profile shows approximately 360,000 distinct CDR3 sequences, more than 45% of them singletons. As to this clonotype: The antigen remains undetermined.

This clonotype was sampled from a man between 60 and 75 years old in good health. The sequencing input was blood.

In DNA, the CDR3 is TGTGCCAGCAGCTTAAGACGACAGGCCTACGAGCAGTACTTC. This translates into CASSLRRQAYEQYF. The chain has TRBV7-2 and TRBJ2-7, with a weak D call TRBD1 (6 bases). Trimming removed 2 bases at V and 2 bases at J, with 10 bases between. CDR3 size: 14 residues. The germline V gene encodes CDR1 SGHTA and CDR2 FQGNSA.